This T cell receptor (beta chain) was identified during a study of blood T cells in healthy people across ages. Germline values: CDR1 LGHDT, CDR2 YNNKEL (reference sequence). The CDR3 loop spans 15 amino acids. With 0 bases removed from V and 6 bases from J, the gap between germline ends came to 14 bases. Study results and limitations: Unsorted PBMC material precluded a definitive naive versus antigen-experienced comparison. The recorded TCR beta diversity per million T cells decreased in a roughly linear manner with age.

Using a J-beta primer mix together with a sample-barcoded 5' primer, a second PCR was run for roughly 6 to 11 cycles. Every sample gave at least 2.5 million paired-end reads containing CDR3. MiXCR was run by TCRdb on the 5' RACE reads, yielding one entry per CDR3 protein. Counted here are 850,000 to 1,100,000 distinct CDR3 sequences, roughly two fifths occurring once; the ten biggest clones make up around 12%. This clonotype has just a few counts. Its specificity is not known. V usage is TRBV3-1 and J usage is TRBJ1-2; D is possibly TRBD1 (5 bases). The origin of this receptor is a man between 18 and 35 years old in good health. The sequenced material came from blood. In nucleotides, the CDR3 is TGTGCCAGCAGCCAAGAGGCGCGAGGGGCGGATGGCTACACCTTC. It is translated as CASSQEARGADGYTF.